A selection of T cell receptor beta chains follows, all from one sample in a study of blood T cell repertoires in COVID-19. Here immunoSEQ multiplex PCR was the method, and the copy in TCRdb shows in-frame clones only, minus some. The table shows a few hundred thousand clones, with 80% to 90% occurring only once. Sequenced input: peripheral blood. Receptors originate from a woman in her 50s with acute or convalescent COVID-19. Both conserved end residues are part of each CDR3. A D gene is named only where the DNA matches it firmly. The listing skips clone size in some rows; elsewhere it reads once, few, many or a size class.

J | V | size | D | CDR3 | DNA
TRBJ2-1 | TRBV2 | once | TRBD2 | CASSLFLAGEGIEQFF | TGTGCCAGCAGCCTTTTCCTAGCGGGAGAAGGTATTGAGCAGTTCTTC
TRBJ1-5 | TRBV3-1/TRBV3-2 | . | . | CASSQAKNQPQHF | TGTGCCAGCAGCCAAGCCAAAAATCAGCCCCAGCATTTT
TRBJ2-1 | TRBV6-6 | . | . | CASSYGQSRTTEQFF | TGTGCCAGCAGTTACGGACAGTCACGGACCACTGAGCAGTTCTTC
TRBJ1-5 | TRBV5-6 | . | . | CASSLRGGLHQPQHF | TGTGCCAGCAGCTTACGGGGGGGGCTCCATCAGCCCCAGCATTTT
TRBJ1-5 | TRBV5-4 | . | TRBD1 | CASSVGQGRDQPQHF | TGTGCCAGCAGCGTAGGACAGGGGAGAGATCAGCCCCAGCATTTT
TRBJ1-5 | TRBV18 | . | TRBD1 | CASSPGQGTDQPQHF | TGTGCCAGCTCCCCGGGACAGGGGACCGATCAGCCCCAGCATTTT
TRBJ2-3 | TRBV11-2 | . | . | CASNSGEGVIDTQYF | TGTGCCAGCAACTCTGGGGAGGGGGTGATAGATACGCAGTATTTT
TRBJ1-2 | TRBV7-6 | few | TRBD1 | CASSLAVGTGGGYTF | TGTGCCAGCAGCTTAGCGGTAGGGACAGGAGGTGGCTACACCTTC
TRBJ1-6 | TRBV5-1 | . | . | CASSSGPGGSPLHF | TGCGCCAGCAGCTCTGGGCCAGGAGGATCACCCCTCCACTTT
TRBJ2-1 | TRBV9 | . | . | CASKSGPFYNEQFF | TGTGCCAGCAAGTCAGGGCCCTTTTACAATGAGCAGTTCTTC
TRBJ2-3 | TRBV5-4 | . | TRBD2 | CASSFAQRGSTDTQYF | TGTGCCAGCAGCTTTGCCCAGCGGGGGAGCACAGATACGCAGTATTTT
TRBJ2-1 | TRBV7-7 | . | TRBD2 | CASSPYYDSGRFSVNEQFF | TGTGCCAGCAGCCCCTACTACGATAGCGGGAGATTCTCGGTGAATGAGCAGTTCTTC
TRBJ1-5 | TRBV30 | . | TRBD1 | CAWPPDRGYSNQPQHF | TGTGCCTGGCCTCCGGACAGGGGGTATAGCAATCAGCCCCAGCATTTT